Presented here are 4 T cell receptor beta chains from one specimen sequenced in a study of a mutant IDH1 vaccine in newly diagnosed glioma. Repertoires were generated with immunoSEQ multiplex PCR, while TCRdb's copy carries only in-frame clones and drops some. The sample carries about 56,000 clones, under 85% recorded once. The time point: week 47, end of study. The vaccine gave 300 ug of a 20-mer mutant IDH1 peptide subcutaneously per dose. What these receptors recognize is not known. Sequenced material: PBMCs, taken from a glioma patient whose treatment included an IDH1 peptide vaccine. These TCRs come from a woman between 45 and 60 years old with glioma.

The CDR3 here is CSVAVTGIDEPQHF. The DNA of the CDR3 is TGCAGCGTTGCTGTGACAGGAATCGATGAGCCCCAGCATTTT. The chain employs TRBV29-1 and TRBJ1-5, with D perhaps matching TRBD1 (6 bases). Germline V gene lookup returns CDR1 SQVTM and CDR2 ANQGSEA. The CDR3 totals 14 residues. V shed 4 bases and J shed 8 bases, with 18 bases lying between them. The full variable domain, completed using reference TRBV29-1 and TRBJ1-5, is SAVISQKPSRDICQRGTSLTIQCQVDSQVTMMFWYRQQPGQSLTLIATANQGSEATYESGFVIDKFPISRPNLTFSTLTVSNMSPEDSSIYLCSVAVTGIDEPQHFGDGTRLSIL.

This sequence joins TRBV5-1 and TRBJ2-7; D possibly corresponds to TRBD2 (6 bases). This CDR3 region has 13 residues. The V gene's germline CDR1 is SGHRS and CDR2 YFSETQ. V lost 6 bases and J 0 bases, leaving 10 bases between the germline ends. CDR3 in DNA: TGCGCCAGCATGGAGGGCTTCTCCTACGAGCAGTACTTC. It encodes CASMEGFSYEQYF.

The rearrangement uses TRBV6-1 and TRBJ1-3; D unclear. With 1 base removed from V and 3 bases from J, the gap between germline ends came to 7 bases. Germline loops: CDR1 MNHNS, CDR2 SASEGT. The CDR3 extends over 14 amino acids. The DNA of the CDR3 is TGTGCCAGCAGTGAAGGGGGTTTTGGAAACACCATATATTTT. The encoded protein is CASSEGGFGNTIYF.

This clone was seen a single time. The V and J genes are TRBV5-1 and TRBJ2-2; 10 nucleotides align to TRBD2. V was clipped by 4 bases and J by 5 bases; unmatched bases: 8. The CDR3 contains 16 residues. Germline-derived CDR1 and CDR2 are SGHRS and YFSETQ. DNA for the CDR3: TGCGCCAGCAGCATTAGCGGGGGGTACTATACCGGGGAGCTGTTTTTT. It translates to CASSISGGYYTGELFF. The full variable domain, its missing parts supplied by reference TRBV5-1 and TRBJ2-2, is KAGVTQTPRYLIKTRGQQVTLSCSPISGHRSVSWYQQTPGQGLQFLFEYFSETQRNKGNFPGRFSGRQFSNSRSEMNVSTLELGDSALYLCASSISGGYYTGELFFGEGSRLTVL.